These 13 T cell receptor beta chains share one sample of origin, sequenced in a study of blood T cell repertoires in COVID-19. TCRdb keeps only in-frame clones here, not all; method: immunoSEQ multiplex PCR. The sample yields approximately 110,000 clones, roughly 79% seen once. Sequencing input: peripheral blood. The receptors were gathered from an older man with acute or convalescent COVID-19.

The chain is built from TRBV11-2 and TRBJ1-5; D uncertain. This CDR3 is 13 amino acids long. The germline V gene has CDR1 SGHAT and CDR2 FQNNGV. Trimming shortened V by 1 base and J by 5 bases, and 6 bases separated the two germline ends. Here the CDR3 DNA reads TGTGCCAGCAGCTTAGGGCTCGATCAGCCCCAGCATTTT. Its protein product is CASSLGLDQPQHF.

The chain couples TRBV11-2 to TRBJ1-2; D remains unclear. The CDR3 consists of 17 residues. The germline V gene has CDR1 SGHAT and CDR2 FQNNGV. The V end lost 1 base, the J end lost 4 bases, and 19 bases lay between the germline ends. DNA for the CDR3: TGTGCCAGCAGCTTAGCCCGGGGTGGGGATCCCTTCTATGGCTACACCTTC. Protein sequence: CASSLARGGDPFYGYTF.

J is TRBJ2-5 and V is TRBV7-2; D perhaps matches TRBD1 (6 bases). This CDR3 spans 15 amino acids. Germline loops: CDR1 SGHTA, CDR2 FQGNSA. V was shortened by 2 bases and J by 2 bases, with 12 bases between the two germline ends. CDR3 DNA sequence: TGTGCCAGCAGCTTAAAGAAGGGGGTGCAAGAGACCCAGTACTTC. It codes for CASSLKKGVQETQYF.

Points on this clone: Sequence at one end of the junction differs from germline and may be a read error. V usage is TRBV20-1 and J usage is TRBJ1-1; D ambiguous. CDR1 and CDR2 from the germline V gene are DFQATT and SNEGSKA (reference sequence). The CDR3 covers 11 residues. The CDR3 spells CSARDRTEAFF. The CDR3 DNA sequence: TGCAGTGCAAGAGATCGGACTGAAGCTTTCTTT.

This sequence joins TRBV28 and TRBJ1-2, with D unclear. Trimming left V 6 bases short and J 7 bases short, with 15 bases between. Germline V gene lookup returns CDR1 MDHEN and CDR2 SYDVKM. The CDR3 covers 13 residues. The CDR3 reads CASRSDSFRGYTF. The CDR3 region has the DNA TGTGCCAGCAGATCAGATTCGTTTCGTGGCTACACCTTC.

The chain employs TRBV7-9 and TRBJ2-3, with no clear D. CDR3 size: 13 residues. CDR1 is SEHNR and CDR2 is FQNEAQ in the germline V gene (reference sequence). Trimming stripped 1 base from V and 4 bases from J, with 6 bases between. The CDR3 sequence: CASSLVVPDTQYF. The CDR3 bases are TGTGCCAGCAGCTTAGTAGTCCCAGATACGCAGTATTTT.

The chain uses TRBV2 and TRBJ1-5; D gene ambiguous. Germline CDR1 reads SNHLY; CDR2 reads FYNNEI. The CDR3 sequence is 15 residues long. The V gene lost 4 bases and the J gene lost 1 base, with 11 bases spanning the gap. CDR3 coding DNA: TGTGCCAGCAGTGCGATATTTGAGAGCAATCAGCCCCAGCATTTT. Residues: CASSAIFESNQPQHF.

In this sample, this clone turned up a few times. The J gene is TRBJ2-3, the V gene TRBV21-1; TRBD2 reflects the table's D call only, with no check against the DNA. TRBV21-1 is reported as a pseudogene. This CDR3 comprises 19 residues. This CDR3 is CASSKVSGTSGPSTDTQYF. The CDR3 DNA reads TGTGCCAGCAGCAAAGTCTCCGGGACTAGCGGGCCCAGCACAGATACGCAGTATTTT.

This clone was counted between two and nine times. The chain links TRBV27 to TRBJ1-6, with 8 bases that match TRBD1. This CDR3 spans 16 amino acids. Germline-derived CDR1 and CDR2 are MNHEY and SMNVEV (reference sequence). The V gene end was trimmed by 4 bases and the J gene end by 6 bases; junction bases not matched to a gene: 8. The DNA of the CDR3 is TGTGCCAGCAGTTACTTCGACAGGGGTTTTAATTCACCCCTCCACTTT. It yields the protein CASSYFDRGFNSPLHF.

V and J are TRBV28 and TRBJ2-2; D is uncertain. The CDR3 extends over 12 amino acids. Looked up from germline, CDR1 is MDHEN and CDR2 is SYDVKM. V was clipped by 6 bases and J by 1 base, with 3 bases between them. CDR3 region: CASRQNTGELFF. The CDR3 region has the DNA TGTGCCAGCAGACAGAACACCGGGGAGCTGTTTTTT.

V and J are TRBV27 and TRBJ2-1; the D is unclear. Trimming cost V 6 bases and J 4 bases, with 10 bases left between them. Germline CDR1 MNHEY, CDR2 SMNVEV (reference sequence). This CDR3 has 13 residues. The chain's CDR3 is CASRLTFYNEQFF. CDR3 coding DNA: TGTGCCAGCAGGTTGACTTTTTACAATGAGCAGTTCTTC.

The J gene is TRBJ2-3, the V gene TRBV27; TRBD2 matches at 9 bases. This CDR3 comprises 15 residues. CDR1 is MNHEY, CDR2 SMNVEV, per germline (reference sequence). J lost 7 bases, V lost 1 base, and 6 bases had no gene match. In DNA form, the CDR3 reads TGTGCCAGCAGTTTATACGCGGGAGGGCTCAATACGCAGTATTTT. It encodes CASSLYAGGLNTQYF.

The chain links TRBV6-5 to TRBJ1-2; 10 bases are shared with TRBD1. J gave up 8 bases and V 5 bases, and 5 bases lay outside the gene matches. CDR3 length: 13 amino acids. Germline loops: CDR1 MNHEY, CDR2 SVGAGI. The CDR3 sequence is CASSRQGAEGYTF. The DNA for the CDR3 is TGTGCCAGCAGTCGACAGGGGGCTGAGGGCTACACCTTC.